This T cell receptor beta chain is from a study of blood T cell repertoires in COVID-19. Study information: Symptom resolution, clearance, or two negative PCRs marked donors in Cohort 3 as recovered. From the United States, Italy and Spain came samples of acute and convalescent COVID-19. PBMCs, B-cell-depleted T cells, or T cells provided the cDNA or gDNA that made up the material.

CDR1 LGHDT and CDR2 YNNKEL come from the germline V gene (reference sequence). This CDR3 comprises 15 residues. Trimming removed 4 bases from V and 3 bases from J; junction bases left unmatched: 5. Cohorts were determined from participant-reported clinical history. Only in-frame clones appear in the TCRdb table, and some are missing; sequencing was by immunoSEQ multiplex PCR. This table has some 330,000 clones, about 89% appearing once. The source material was PBMCs or T cells enriched from blood (not recorded which). V and J are TRBV3-1 (or the pseudogene TRBV3-2) and TRBJ2-3; TRBD2 matches at 9 bases. The TCR comes from a man aged 40-49 years in a cohort exposed to, infected with or recovered from COVID-19 (not recorded which). Here the CDR3 reads CASSRREGHTDTQYF. DNA for the CDR3: TGTGCCAGCAGCCGGCGGGAGGGCCATACAGATACGCAGTATTTT.